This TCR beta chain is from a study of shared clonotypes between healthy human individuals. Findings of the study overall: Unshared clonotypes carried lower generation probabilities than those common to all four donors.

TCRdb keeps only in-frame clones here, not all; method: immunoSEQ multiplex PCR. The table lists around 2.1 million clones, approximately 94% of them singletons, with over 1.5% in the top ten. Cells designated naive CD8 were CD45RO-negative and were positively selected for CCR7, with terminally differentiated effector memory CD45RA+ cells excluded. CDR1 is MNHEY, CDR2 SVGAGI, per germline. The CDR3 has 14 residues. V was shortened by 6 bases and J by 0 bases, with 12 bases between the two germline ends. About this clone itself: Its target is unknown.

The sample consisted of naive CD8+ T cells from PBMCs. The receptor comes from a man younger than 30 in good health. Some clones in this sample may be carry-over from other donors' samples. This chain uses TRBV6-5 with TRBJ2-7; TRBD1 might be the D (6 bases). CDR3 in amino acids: CASREQGFSYEQYF. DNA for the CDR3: TGTGCCAGCAGGGAACAGGGTTTCTCCTACGAGCAGTACTTC.